Shown below are 27 T cell receptor beta chains from a single sample sequenced in a study of T cells in tuberculosis. Profiling relied on immunoSEQ multiplex PCR, and the TCRdb table lists in-frame clones only, not all of them. The data hold some 34,000 clones, with approximately 90% observed a single time. Time point in this sample: new active TB diagnosis, blood taken before or within 7 days of starting treatment. The material sequenced was PBMCs, taken at tuberculosis diagnosis. Receptor source: an adult with tuberculosis.

The chain has TRBV9 and TRBJ2-1; 8 positions agree with TRBD2. The CDR3 has 16 residues. Germline V gives CDR1 SGDLS, CDR2 YYNGEE. J gave up 0 bases and V 4 bases, and 6 bases lay outside the gene matches. CDR3 region: CASSINLAGSYNEQFF. CDR3 in DNA: TGTGCCAGCAGCATTAATCTAGCGGGCTCCTACAATGAGCAGTTCTTC.

This chain uses TRBV7-6 with TRBJ1-2; D gene uncertain. Germline V gene sequence: CDR1 SGHVS, CDR2 FNYEAQ. With 1 base removed from V and 4 bases from J, the gap between germline ends came to 13 bases. The CDR3 contains 15 residues. CDR3 amino acids: CASSLEQAVGYGYTF. The CDR3 nucleotides read TGTGCCAGCAGCTTAGAGCAGGCCGTCGGCTATGGCTACACCTTC.

The rearrangement uses TRBV30 and TRBJ1-6; TRBD1 matches 8 bases. The CDR3 is 14 amino acids. From germline, CDR1 is GTSNPN and CDR2 SVGIG (reference sequence). Trimming at V came to 0 bases and at J to 10 bases, leaving 5 bases not matched to a gene. The CDR3 region is CAWSVEDRDSPLHF. The CDR3 DNA is TGTGCCTGGAGTGTAGAGGACAGGGACTCACCCCTCCACTTT. The variable domain in full, completed from reference TRBV30 and TRBJ1-6, reads SQTIHQWPATLVQPVGSPLSLECTVEGTSNPNLYWYRQAAGRGLQLLFYSVGIGQISSEVPQNLSASRPQDRQFILSSKKLLLSDSGFYLCAWSVEDRDSPLHFGNGTRLTVT.

The chain combines TRBV30 with TRBJ1-1, with 11 bases aligning to TRBD1. V shed 2 bases, J shed 5 bases, and the junction held 10 bases outside the gene matches. Germline CDR1 reads GTSNPN; CDR2 reads SVGIG (reference sequence). The CDR3 is 16 amino acids. Written as DNA, the CDR3 is TGTGCCTGGAGTAGTCCCGGGACAGGGGGGGGAACTGAAGCTTTCTTT. Its protein is CAWSSPGTGGGTEAFF.

The rearrangement joins TRBV10-3 to TRBJ2-1; 11 positions match TRBD2. Germline V gene sequence: CDR1 ENHRY, CDR2 SYGVKD. Trimming took 2 bases from V and 8 from J; bases not matched to a gene: 11. This CDR3 spans 17 amino acids. The CDR3 nucleotides are TGTGCCATCAGTGAGCGGACTAGCGGGCCTTTGGGCGATGAGCAGTTCTTC. It encodes CAISERTSGPLGDEQFF.

The CDR3 spells CAWRGTPLGPYEQYF. The CDR3 DNA reads as TGTGCCTGGAGGGGGACACCGCTGGGTCCCTACGAGCAGTACTTC. The rearrangement uses TRBV30 and TRBJ2-7, with D maybe TRBD1 (6 bases). Trimming removed 3 bases from V and 2 bases from J, with 17 bases in between. CDR3 length: 15 residues. Germline CDR1 is GTSNPN and CDR2 is SVGIG (reference sequence).

This clone was detected only once. The chain recombines TRBV29-1 with TRBJ2-7; TRBD1 is a possible D gene (5 bases). This CDR3 has 14 residues. The V end was cut by 2 bases, the J end by 0 bases, with 11 bases between. The germline gives CDR1 SQVTM, CDR2 ANQGSEA. CDR3 amino acids: CSVESGANSYEQYF. The CDR3 coding sequence is TGCAGCGTTGAAAGTGGGGCGAACTCCTACGAGCAGTACTTC.

This chain uses TRBV10-2 with TRBJ2-7, with 9 positions matching TRBD2. The CDR3 spans 16 residues. V was pared by 2 bases and J by 6 bases, with 11 bases of the junction left unmatched. The V gene's germline CDR1 is WSHSY and CDR2 SAAADI. The CDR3 DNA sequence: TGCGCCAGCAGTGAGGTCTCTGCGGGGGGGACGGCCGAGCAGTACTTC. It specifies CASSEVSAGGTAEQYF.

The genes are TRBV2 and TRBJ1-6; 7 bases align to TRBD1. The V gene's germline CDR1 is SNHLY and CDR2 FYNNEI. J lost 9 bases, V lost 2 bases, and 13 bases had no gene match. CDR3 length equals 17 residues. The DNA of the CDR3 is TGTGCCAGCAGTGAACTCCCAACAGGGGTTATTCTTTCACCCCTCCACTTT. It codes for CASSELPTGVILSPLHF.

CDR3 loop: CASRMAGLAGRGGTDTQYF. The CDR3 nucleotides read TGTGCCAGTAGGATGGCGGGACTAGCGGGACGGGGCGGCACAGATACGCAGTATTTT. The J gene is TRBJ2-3, the V gene TRBV19, with 13 bases that match TRBD2. Germline values: CDR1 LNHDA, CDR2 SQIVND (reference sequence). Trimming at V came to 6 bases and at J to 1 base, leaving 13 bases not matched to a gene. CDR3 length: 19 amino acids.

This clone has just one count. The chain uses TRBV6-5 and TRBJ2-1; 8 bases line up with TRBD2. V lost 6 bases to trimming and J lost 6 bases; unmatched junction nucleotides: 10. Germline V gene data show CDR1 as MNHEY and CDR2 as SVGAGI. The CDR3 loop spans 15 amino acids. The CDR3 sequence: CASRPLAATSNEQFF. The CDR3 DNA reads as TGTGCCAGCAGACCACTAGCGGCTACCTCCAATGAGCAGTTCTTC.

The chain carries TRBV30 and TRBJ2-1; 8 nucleotides agree with TRBD2. The CDR3 totals 15 residues. Germline V gene lookup returns CDR1 GTSNPN and CDR2 SVGIG (reference sequence). After removal of 0 bases from V and 6 bases from J, the junction contained 7 bases not matched to a gene. CDR3 nucleotides: TGTGCCTGGAGTGTACGAGGACTAGCCTTCAATGAGCAGTTCTTC. It encodes CAWSVRGLAFNEQFF.

The gene calls are TRBV7-8 and TRBJ2-1; TRBD2 matches at 13 bases. Per germline, CDR1 SGHVS and CDR2 FQNEAQ. V dropped 2 bases and J dropped 7; count of bases not matched to a gene: 20. This CDR3 spans 21 amino acids. CDR3 DNA: TGTGCCAGCAGCTTATTGGGGGGAACTAGCGGGAGGGCCAGGGAGAGAAATGAGCAGTTCTTC. Its protein is CASSLLGGTSGRARERNEQFF.

This chain uses TRBV6-6 with TRBJ1-6, with D maybe TRBD1 (5 bases). This CDR3 spans 15 amino acids. V was clipped by 2 bases and J by 10 bases, with 15 bases between them. Germline values: CDR1 MNHNY, CDR2 SVGAGI (reference sequence). CDR3 in amino acids: CASSYDARVGSPLHF. The CDR3, as DNA: TGTGCCAGCAGTTACGATGCCAGGGTAGGGTCACCCCTCCACTTT.

V gene TRBV30 combines with J gene TRBJ1-1, with TRBD1 matching 9 bases. The germline V gene encodes CDR1 GTSNPN and CDR2 SVGIG (reference sequence). V shed 4 bases and J 3 bases; nucleotides not matched to a gene: 9. This CDR3 has 15 residues. Here the CDR3 reads CAWIKNRGRDTEAFF. CDR3 nucleotide sequence: TGTGCCTGGATAAAAAACAGGGGGCGCGACACTGAAGCTTTCTTT.

The V call is TRBV4-2, the J call TRBJ1-2; no clear D gene. The CDR3 length is 15 residues. From germline, CDR1 is LGHNA and CDR2 YNFKEQ. With 0 bases removed from V and 3 bases from J, the gap between germline ends came to 11 bases. CDR3 coding DNA: TGTGCCAGCAGCCAAGACCCGGAGGTAGACTATGGCTACACCTTC. The encoded protein is CASSQDPEVDYGYTF.

J is TRBJ1-6 and V is TRBV6-5, with 9 positions matching TRBD1. The CDR3 is 15 residues long. The V gene's germline CDR1 is MNHEY and CDR2 SVGAGI. Trimming took 0 bases from V and 7 from J; bases not matched to a gene: 1. CDR3 coding DNA: TGTGCCAGCAGTTACTCGGGACAGGGAAATTCACCCCTCCACTTT. This gives the protein CASSYSGQGNSPLHF.

This rearrangement joins TRBV19 to TRBJ1-1; 10 positions match TRBD1. This CDR3 spans 21 amino acids. Germline assignment: CDR1 LNHDA and CDR2 SQIVND (reference sequence). Trimming removed 1 base from V and 1 base from J; junction bases left unmatched: 18. CDR3 region: CASSIGAGLGQGIFWNTEAFF. For the CDR3, the DNA is TGTGCCAGTAGTATAGGGGCCGGCCTGGGACAGGGGATTTTCTGGAACACTGAAGCTTTCTTT.

V is TRBV7-9 and J is TRBJ2-1; 13 bases fit TRBD2. Germline V CDR1 and CDR2: SEHNR, FQNEAQ (reference sequence). The trim removed 2 bases at V and 2 bases at J, leaving 3 bases unmatched. This CDR3 has 17 amino acids. Here the CDR3 DNA reads TGTGCCAGCAGCTTAACAACTAGCGGGGGGGCCTACAATGAGCAGTTCTTC. It specifies CASSLTTSGGAYNEQFF.

The genes are TRBV6-1 and TRBJ1-5; D may be TRBD1 (5 bases). Trimming shortened V by 1 base and J by 3 bases, and 10 bases separated the two germline ends. This CDR3 comprises 15 residues. The germline V gene encodes CDR1 MNHNS and CDR2 SASEGT. The CDR3 DNA reads as TGTGCCAGCAGTGAAGTTAGCGGGACCAATCAGCCCCAGCATTTT. Translated: CASSEVSGTNQPQHF.

This clone was found once. V and J are TRBV18 and TRBJ2-7; no clear D. V was shortened by 0 bases and J by 4 bases, with 10 bases between the two germline ends. The CDR3 extends over 14 amino acids. Germline values: CDR1 KGHSH, CDR2 LQKENI. CDR3 in DNA: TGTGCCAGCTCACCACCGGGCAGATGGTACGAGCAGTACTTC. Translating gives CASSPPGRWYEQYF.

The J gene is TRBJ2-7, the V gene TRBV30, with 10 bases aligning to TRBD1. V was pared by 7 bases and J by 6 bases, with 12 bases of the junction left unmatched. The CDR3 contains 14 residues. The germline V gene has CDR1 GTSNPN and CDR2 SVGIG (reference sequence). This chain's CDR3 is CASSTGGIGGEQYF. CDR3 nucleotides: TGTGCCTCCTCGACAGGGGGCATCGGAGGCGAGCAGTACTTC.

The genes are TRBV11-2 and TRBJ2-3; 8 bases are shared with TRBD2. The trim removed 1 base at V and 1 base at J, leaving 4 bases unmatched. CDR1 is SGHAT, CDR2 FQNNGV, per germline. This CDR3 contains 16 residues. This CDR3 reads CASSLAGGGRTDTQYF. CDR3 in DNA: TGTGCCAGCAGCTTAGCGGGCGGGGGGCGCACAGATACGCAGTATTTT.

The chain links TRBV12-5 to TRBJ2-1; 8 bases are shared with TRBD2. Trimming cost V 0 bases and J 1 base; bases outside gene matches: 5. Germline values: CDR1 LGHNT, CDR2 FRNRAP. This CDR3 is 17 amino acids long. Here the CDR3 DNA reads TGTGCTAGTGGTTTGGTACCGGGACTAGATTCCTACAATGAGCAGTTCTTC. It specifies CASGLVPGLDSYNEQFF.

As regards this clone: The germline gene is not matched at one end of the junction; a read error may be the cause. The chain recombines TRBV4-3 with TRBJ1-4, with 8 nucleotides matching TRBD1. Germline CDR1 reads LGHNA; CDR2 reads YSLEER. There are 10 residues in the CDR3. In nucleotides, the CDR3 is TGCGCCAGCAGCCGTACGGGACAGGTTTTT. Protein: CASSRTGQVF.

J is TRBJ1-2 and V is TRBV27; D perhaps matches TRBD1 (6 bases). Per germline, CDR1 MNHEY and CDR2 SMNVEV (reference sequence). This CDR3 is 17 amino acids long. The V end lost 6 bases, the J end lost 3 bases, and 23 bases lay between the germline ends. The CDR3 reads CASRHYRESVGDYGYTF. The DNA of the CDR3 is TGTGCCAGCAGACACTACAGGGAATCAGTTGGGGACTATGGCTACACCTTC.

Regarding this clone: Sequence at one end of the junction differs from germline and may be a read error. The CDR3 DNA follows: TGTGCCAGCAGTGGGACAGGGTCCAACTCCTATAATTCACCCCCCCACTTT. This encodes CASSGTGSNSYNSPPHF. This sequence joins TRBV2 and TRBJ1-6; 8 bases line up with TRBD1. There are 17 residues in the CDR3. CDR1 is SNHLY and CDR2 is FYNNEI in the germline V gene.